Shown below are 14 T cell receptor beta chains from a single sample sequenced in a study of T cells in Graves' hyperthyroidism and ophthalmopathy. The TCR beta CDR3 regions underwent amplification using RNA transcripts as the source. HTBI primers drove first-round RT-PCR of the TCR CDR3. From the multiplex PCR reads, TCRdb called clonotypes with MiXCR, one entry per CDR3 protein. The data show 300,000 to 400,000 distinct CDR3 sequences, approximately 14% seen once. The sequenced sample consisted of blood. The receptor set was obtained from a woman aged 55-70 years with Graves' hyperthyroidism.

The sample holds many counts of this clonotype. The J gene is TRBJ2-6, the V gene TRBV5-1; D uncertain. Per the germline V gene, CDR1 is SGHRS and CDR2 is YFSETQ. The CDR3 loop spans 14 amino acids. V lost 6 bases, J lost 4 bases, and 11 bases lay in between. The CDR3 nucleotides read TGCGCCAGCAATGACCGGTCGGGGGCCAACGTCCTGACTTTC. The encoded protein is CASNDRSGANVLTF.

This clonotype was picked up many times. The chain combines TRBV11-3 with TRBJ2-2; tentatively, D is TRBD1 (5 bases). CDR1 is SGHNT, CDR2 YENEEA, per germline. The CDR3 length is 14 residues. Trimming pared 4 bases from V and 2 bases from J, leaving 8 bases between. As DNA, the CDR3 is TGTGCCAGCAGCTGGGGCGAAAACACCGGGGAGCTGTTTTTT. It codes for CASSWGENTGELFF.

This clonotype was picked up many times. This sequence joins TRBV9 and TRBJ2-1; TRBD2 matches 9 bases. Germline lookup yields CDR1 SGDLS and CDR2 YYNGEE. V was pared by 2 bases and J by 4 bases, with 4 bases of the junction left unmatched. This CDR3 comprises 15 residues. The CDR3: CASSVSGSIYNEQFF. The CDR3 DNA follows: TGTGCCAGCAGCGTTAGCGGGAGTATTTACAATGAGCAGTTCTTC.

This clonotype was detected many times. CDR3 in amino acids: CASYPGHSSYNEQFF. As DNA, the CDR3 is TGCGCCTCGTACCCGGGACACAGCTCCTACAATGAGCAGTTCTTC. The J gene is TRBJ2-1, the V gene TRBV5-1; D perhaps matches TRBD1 (6 bases). Per germline, CDR1 SGHRS and CDR2 YFSETQ. V dropped 10 bases and J dropped 0 bases, with 17 bases sitting between them. The CDR3 is 15 amino acids.

This clonotype was detected ten times or more. The genes are TRBV30 and TRBJ1-1; D perhaps matches TRBD1 (6 bases). Trimming took off 3 bases at V and 7 bases at J, with 9 bases between the two ends. The CDR3 loop spans 11 amino acids. CDR1 is GTSNPN and CDR2 is SVGIG in the germline V gene (reference sequence). The CDR3 loop reads CAWREQGEAFF. The CDR3, as DNA: TGTGCCTGGAGGGAACAGGGTGAAGCTTTCTTT.

The genes are TRBV6-1 and TRBJ2-1; either TRBD1 or TRBD2 may supply D (6 bases each). The germline V gene encodes CDR1 MNHNS and CDR2 SASEGT. The CDR3 has 15 residues. The germline V and J ends were trimmed by 10 bases and 6 bases, with 22 bases remaining between them. CDR3 loop: CATRGLLGGGNEQFF. The CDR3, as DNA: TGTGCCACCCGGGGTCTCCTCGGAGGGGGCAATGAGCAGTTCTTC.

In this sample, this clonotype turned up a few times. The chain carries TRBV10-1 and TRBJ2-3; possible D gene TRBD2, 5 bases. With 5 bases removed from V and 3 bases from J, the gap between germline ends came to 15 bases. CDR1 is WNHNN and CDR2 is SYGVQD in the germline V gene (reference sequence). The CDR3 runs 15 residues. CDR3 nucleotide sequence: TGCGCCAGCAGTCCGACTATCCTAGATACAGATACGCAGTATTTT. The encoded protein is CASSPTILDTDTQYF.

Only a few counts were recorded for this clonotype. CDR3 protein: CASSPNGGGQGVKTQYF. CDR3 DNA sequence: TGTGCCAGCTCACCAAACGGGGGCGGACAGGGGGTGAAGACCCAGTACTTC. V and J are TRBV18 and TRBJ2-5, with TRBD1 identical over 10 bases. Unmatched junction bases numbered 12, after V lost 2 bases and J lost 6 bases. This CDR3 is built from 17 residues. Germline assignment: CDR1 KGHSH and CDR2 LQKENI.

This clonotype was seen ten or more times. The rearrangement links TRBV30 to TRBJ1-5; D is uncertain. V lost 2 bases to trimming and J lost 11 bases, with 16 bases between them. The germline V gene has CDR1 GTSNPN and CDR2 SVGIG (reference sequence). This CDR3 is built from 13 residues. This CDR3 is CAWSTGRETAQHF. CDR3 in DNA: TGTGCCTGGAGTACCGGGCGGGAAACAGCCCAGCATTTT.

This clonotype was recorded at least ten times. CDR3 protein: CASSYSKTLRDRGLNEQFF. Here the CDR3 DNA reads TGTGCCAGCAGTTACTCCAAGACCCTCCGGGACAGGGGACTCAATGAGCAGTTCTTC. J is TRBJ2-1 and V is TRBV6-5, with TRBD1 matching over 10 bases. The CDR3 covers 19 residues. The trim removed 0 bases at V and 6 bases at J, leaving 14 bases unmatched. The V gene's germline CDR1 is MNHEY and CDR2 SVGAGI.

The V call is TRBV11-2, the J call TRBJ1-4; D remains unclear. Trimming stripped 5 bases from V and 2 bases from J, with 12 bases between. Per the germline V gene, CDR1 is SGHAT and CDR2 is FQNNGV. This CDR3 contains 15 residues. In DNA, the CDR3 is TGTGCCAGCAGCGAAAGTCTTGCTACTAATGAAAAACTGTTTTTT. Amino acids: CASSESLATNEKLFF.

At least ten counts were recorded for this clonotype. This chain links TRBV3-1 with TRBJ2-3, with D hard to call. V lost 0 bases to trimming and J lost 3 bases, with 10 bases between them. This CDR3 has 15 residues. CDR1 and CDR2 from the germline V gene are LGHDT and YNNKEL (reference sequence). The CDR3 sequence: CASSQELTHTDTQYF. The CDR3 bases are TGTGCCAGCAGCCAAGAACTAACTCATACAGATACGCAGTATTTT.

The sample holds many counts of this clonotype. The chain is built from TRBV20-1 and TRBJ1-3; D gene ambiguous. The V gene lost 5 bases and the J gene lost 2 bases, with 10 bases spanning the gap. The CDR3 length is 13 residues. Looked up from germline, CDR1 is DFQATT and CDR2 is SNEGSKA (reference sequence). The CDR3 loop is CSASTSPGNTIYF. CDR3 bases: TGCAGTGCTTCGACATCACCTGGAAACACCATATATTTT.

This clonotype was recorded at least ten times. The V and J genes are TRBV6-1 and TRBJ1-1; TRBD1 aligns across 7 bases. Per the germline V gene, CDR1 is MNHNS and CDR2 is SASEGT. The junction had 7 bases not matched to a gene; V was cut back by 4 bases and J by 5 bases. The CDR3 is 14 amino acids. In DNA, the CDR3 is TGTGCCAGCAGTGCCAGGGGGGTTAAAACTGAAGCTTTCTTT. It codes for CASSARGVKTEAFF.